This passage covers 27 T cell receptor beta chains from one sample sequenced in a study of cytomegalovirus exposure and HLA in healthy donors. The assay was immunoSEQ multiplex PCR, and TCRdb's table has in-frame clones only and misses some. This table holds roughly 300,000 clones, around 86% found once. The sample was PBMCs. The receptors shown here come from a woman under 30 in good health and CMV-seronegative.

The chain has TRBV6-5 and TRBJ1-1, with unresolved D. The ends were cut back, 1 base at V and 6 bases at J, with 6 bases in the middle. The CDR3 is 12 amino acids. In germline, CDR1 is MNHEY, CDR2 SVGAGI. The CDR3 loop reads CASSYLGAEAFF. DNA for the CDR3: TGTGCCAGCAGTTACTTGGGCGCTGAAGCTTTCTTT.

The CDR3 nucleotides are TGTGCCAGTAGTATAGGTGGGCCAGCCTACGAGCAGTACTTC. Its protein is CASSIGGPAYEQYF. The gene calls are TRBV19 and TRBJ2-7; D uncertain. V was shortened by 1 base and J by 2 bases, with 9 bases between the two germline ends. Germline V gene data show CDR1 as LNHDA and CDR2 as SQIVND (reference sequence). CDR3 length: 14 amino acids. Filled out from reference TRBV19 and TRBJ2-7, the complete variable domain reads DGGITQSPKYLFRKEGQNVTLSCEQNLNHDAMYWYRQDPGQGLRLIYYSQIVNDFQKGDIAEGYSVSREKKESFPLTVTSAQKNPTAFYLCASSIGGPAYEQYFGPGTRLTVT.

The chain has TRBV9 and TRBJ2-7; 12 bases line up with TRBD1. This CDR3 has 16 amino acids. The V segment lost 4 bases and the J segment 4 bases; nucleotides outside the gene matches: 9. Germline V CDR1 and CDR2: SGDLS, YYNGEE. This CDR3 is CASSPRPGQGAYEQYF. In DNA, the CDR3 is TGTGCCAGCAGCCCCCGTCCGGGACAGGGGGCATACGAGCAGTACTTC. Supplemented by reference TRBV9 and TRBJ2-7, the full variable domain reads DSGVTQTPKHLITATGQRVTLRCSPRSGDLSVYWYQQSLDQGLQFLIQYYNGEERAKGNILERFSAQQFPDLHSELNLSSLELGDSALYFCASSPRPGQGAYEQYFGPGTRLTVT.

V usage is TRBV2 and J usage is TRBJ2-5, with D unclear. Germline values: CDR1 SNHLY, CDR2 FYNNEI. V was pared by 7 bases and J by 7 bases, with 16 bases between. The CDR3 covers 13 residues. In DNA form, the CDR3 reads TGTGCCAGCATCCGAGCCCCCCCCACGACCCAGTACTTC. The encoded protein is CASIRAPPTTQYF.

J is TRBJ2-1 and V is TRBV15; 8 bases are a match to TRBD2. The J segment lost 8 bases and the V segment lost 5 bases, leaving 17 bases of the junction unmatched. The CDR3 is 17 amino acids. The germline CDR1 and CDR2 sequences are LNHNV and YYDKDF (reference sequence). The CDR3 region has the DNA TGTGCCACCAGCCGTAGCCGGCCGGGACTAGGTTCCGATGAGCAGTTCTTC. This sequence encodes CATSRSRPGLGSDEQFF.

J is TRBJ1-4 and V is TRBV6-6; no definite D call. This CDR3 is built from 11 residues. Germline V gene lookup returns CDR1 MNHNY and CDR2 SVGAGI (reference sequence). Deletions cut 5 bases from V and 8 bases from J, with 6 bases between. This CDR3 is CASSRSEKLFF. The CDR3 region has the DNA TGTGCCAGCAGTAGGAGCGAAAAACTGTTTTTT.

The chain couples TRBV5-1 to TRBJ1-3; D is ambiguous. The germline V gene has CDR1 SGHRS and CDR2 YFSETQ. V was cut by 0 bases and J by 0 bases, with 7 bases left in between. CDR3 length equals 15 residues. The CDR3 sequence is CASSLGPVSGNTIYF. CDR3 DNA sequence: TGCGCCAGCAGCTTGGGGCCAGTCTCTGGAAACACCATATATTTT.

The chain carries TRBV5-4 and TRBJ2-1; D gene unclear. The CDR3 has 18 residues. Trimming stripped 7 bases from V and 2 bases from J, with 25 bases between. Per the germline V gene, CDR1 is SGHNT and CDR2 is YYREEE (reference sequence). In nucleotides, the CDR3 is TGTGCCAGCTCAGGCCTTAGTGTGCAACCCTATACCTACAATGAGCAGTTCTTC. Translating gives CASSGLSVQPYTYNEQFF.

CDR3 sequence (DNA): TGTGCCAGCATTGAGGAGACTGGTGAAAAACTGTTTTTT. Protein sequence: CASIEETGEKLFF. The chain employs TRBV2 and TRBJ1-4, with D unclear. The germline V and J ends were trimmed by 7 bases and 7 bases, with 13 bases remaining between them. CDR1 is SNHLY and CDR2 is FYNNEI in the germline V gene. The CDR3 covers 13 residues.

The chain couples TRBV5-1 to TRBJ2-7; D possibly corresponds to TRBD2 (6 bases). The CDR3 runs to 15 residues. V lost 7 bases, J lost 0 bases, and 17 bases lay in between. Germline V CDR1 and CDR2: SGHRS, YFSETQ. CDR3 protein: CASGRRDSDSYEQYF. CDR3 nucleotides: TGCGCCAGCGGGAGACGGGACTCGGACTCCTACGAGCAGTACTTC.

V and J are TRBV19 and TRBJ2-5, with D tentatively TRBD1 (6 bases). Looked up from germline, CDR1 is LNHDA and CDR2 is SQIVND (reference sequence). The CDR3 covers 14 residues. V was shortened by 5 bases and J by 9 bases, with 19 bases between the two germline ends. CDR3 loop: CASSPGTQNRAQYF. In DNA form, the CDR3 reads TGTGCCAGTAGTCCCGGGACACAAAACCGGGCCCAGTACTTC.

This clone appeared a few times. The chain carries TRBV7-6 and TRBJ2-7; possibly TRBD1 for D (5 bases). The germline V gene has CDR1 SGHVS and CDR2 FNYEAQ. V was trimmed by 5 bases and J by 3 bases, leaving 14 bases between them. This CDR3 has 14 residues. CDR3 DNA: TGTGCCAGCAGCCCCCCAGGGTGGGGCTACGAGCAGTACTTC. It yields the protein CASSPPGWGYEQYF. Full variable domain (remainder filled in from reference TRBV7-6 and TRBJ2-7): GAGVSQSPRYKVTKRGQDVALRCDPISGHVSLYWYRQALGQGPEFLTYFNYEAQQDKSGLPNDRFSAERPEGSISTLTIQRTEQRDSAMYRCASSPPGWGYEQYFGPGTRLTVT.

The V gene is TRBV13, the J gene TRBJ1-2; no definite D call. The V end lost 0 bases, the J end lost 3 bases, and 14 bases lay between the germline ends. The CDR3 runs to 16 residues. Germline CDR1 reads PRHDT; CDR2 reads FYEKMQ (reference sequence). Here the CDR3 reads CASSLGGEGAYYGYTF. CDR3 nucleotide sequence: TGTGCCAGCAGCTTAGGCGGTGAGGGCGCTTACTATGGCTACACCTTC.

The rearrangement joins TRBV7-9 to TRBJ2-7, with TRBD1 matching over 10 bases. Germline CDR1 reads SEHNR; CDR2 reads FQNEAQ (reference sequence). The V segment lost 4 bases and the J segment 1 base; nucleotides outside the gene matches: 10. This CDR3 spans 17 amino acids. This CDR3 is CASSSGQGNVGSYEQYF. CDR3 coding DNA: TGTGCCAGCAGCTCGGGACAGGGGAATGTTGGGTCCTACGAGCAGTACTTC.

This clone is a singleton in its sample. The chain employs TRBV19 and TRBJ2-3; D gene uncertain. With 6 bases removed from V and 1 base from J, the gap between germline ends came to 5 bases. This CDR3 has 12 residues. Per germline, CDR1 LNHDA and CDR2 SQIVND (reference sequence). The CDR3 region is CASSRRTDTQYF. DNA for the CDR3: TGTGCCAGTAGCAGGCGCACAGATACGCAGTATTTT.

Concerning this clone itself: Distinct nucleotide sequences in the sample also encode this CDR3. CDR3 residues: CASSLAGGNEQFF. CDR3 bases: TGTGCCAGCAGCTTGGCCGGAGGGAATGAGCAGTTCTTC. The chain uses TRBV5-6 and TRBJ2-1; a weak D match, TRBD2 (6 bases). V dropped 0 bases and J dropped 7 bases, with 8 bases sitting between them. In germline, CDR1 is SGHDT, CDR2 YYEEEE. The CDR3 covers 13 residues.

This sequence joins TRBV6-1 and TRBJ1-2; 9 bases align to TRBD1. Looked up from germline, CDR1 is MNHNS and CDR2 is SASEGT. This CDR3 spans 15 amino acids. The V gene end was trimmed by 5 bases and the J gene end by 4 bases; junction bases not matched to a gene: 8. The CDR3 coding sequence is TGTGCCAGCAGTCGGACAGGGGATTTAAGCTATGGCTACACCTTC. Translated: CASSRTGDLSYGYTF.

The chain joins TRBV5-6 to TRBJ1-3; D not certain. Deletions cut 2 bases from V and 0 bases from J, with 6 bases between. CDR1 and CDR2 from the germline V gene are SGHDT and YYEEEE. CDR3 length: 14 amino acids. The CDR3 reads CASSFSPSGNTIYF. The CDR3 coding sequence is TGTGCCAGCAGCTTCAGTCCCTCTGGAAACACCATATATTTT. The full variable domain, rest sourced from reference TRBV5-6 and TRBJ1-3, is DAGVTQSPTHLIKTRGQQVTLRCSPKSGHDTVSWYQQALGQGPQFIFQYYEEEERQRGNFPDRFSGHQFPNYSSELNVNALLLGDSALYLCASSFSPSGNTIYFGEGSWLTVV.

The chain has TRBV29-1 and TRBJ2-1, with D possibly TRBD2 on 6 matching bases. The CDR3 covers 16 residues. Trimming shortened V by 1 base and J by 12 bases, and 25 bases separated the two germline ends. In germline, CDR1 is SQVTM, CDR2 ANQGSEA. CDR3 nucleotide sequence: TGCAGCGTTGAAGTCAAGGGGCGGGTGGAGGGGTTGGGGCAGTTCTTC. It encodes CSVEVKGRVEGLGQFF.

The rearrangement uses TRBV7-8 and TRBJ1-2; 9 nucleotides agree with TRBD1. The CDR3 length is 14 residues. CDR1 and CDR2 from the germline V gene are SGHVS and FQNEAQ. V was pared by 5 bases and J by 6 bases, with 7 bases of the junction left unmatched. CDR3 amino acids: CASSTMTGGDGYTF. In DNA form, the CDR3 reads TGTGCCAGCAGCACCATGACAGGGGGGGATGGCTACACCTTC.

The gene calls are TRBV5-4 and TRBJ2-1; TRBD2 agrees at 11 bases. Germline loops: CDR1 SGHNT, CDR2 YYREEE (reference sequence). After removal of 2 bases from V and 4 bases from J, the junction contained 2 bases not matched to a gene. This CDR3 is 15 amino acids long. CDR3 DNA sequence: TGTGCCAGCAGCTTCGGGACTAGCGGATACAATGAGCAGTTCTTC. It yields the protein CASSFGTSGYNEQFF. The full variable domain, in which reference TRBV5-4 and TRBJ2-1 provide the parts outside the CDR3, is ETGVTQSPTHLIKTRGQQVTLRCSSQSGHNTVSWYQQALGQGPQFIFQYYREEENGRGNFPPRFSGLQFPNYSSELNVNALELDDSALYLCASSFGTSGYNEQFFGPGTRLTVL.

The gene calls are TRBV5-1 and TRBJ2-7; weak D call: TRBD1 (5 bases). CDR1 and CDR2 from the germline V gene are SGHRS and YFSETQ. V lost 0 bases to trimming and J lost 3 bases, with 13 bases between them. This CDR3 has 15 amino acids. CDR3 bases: TGCGCCAGCAGCTTGGCCGTTGCAGGGAACTACGAGCAGTACTTC. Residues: CASSLAVAGNYEQYF.

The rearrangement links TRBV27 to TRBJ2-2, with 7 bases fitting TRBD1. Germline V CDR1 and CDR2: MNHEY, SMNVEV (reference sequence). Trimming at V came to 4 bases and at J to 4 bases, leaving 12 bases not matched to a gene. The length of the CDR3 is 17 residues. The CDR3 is CASSSTISRGFTGELFF. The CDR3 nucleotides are TGTGCCAGCAGTTCTACCATAAGCAGGGGGTTCACCGGGGAGCTGTTTTTT.

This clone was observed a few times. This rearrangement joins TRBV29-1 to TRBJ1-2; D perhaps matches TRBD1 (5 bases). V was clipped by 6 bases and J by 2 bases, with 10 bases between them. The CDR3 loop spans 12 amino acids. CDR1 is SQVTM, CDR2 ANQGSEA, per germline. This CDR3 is CSVPTVNYGYTF. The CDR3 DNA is TGCAGCGTCCCGACAGTCAACTATGGCTACACCTTC.

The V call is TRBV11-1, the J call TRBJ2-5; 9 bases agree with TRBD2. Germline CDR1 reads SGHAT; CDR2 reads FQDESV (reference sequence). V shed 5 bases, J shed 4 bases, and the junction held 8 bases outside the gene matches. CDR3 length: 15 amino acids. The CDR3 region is CASSPVAGGLETQYF. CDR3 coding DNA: TGTGCCAGCAGCCCTGTGGCGGGAGGGTTAGAGACCCAGTACTTC.

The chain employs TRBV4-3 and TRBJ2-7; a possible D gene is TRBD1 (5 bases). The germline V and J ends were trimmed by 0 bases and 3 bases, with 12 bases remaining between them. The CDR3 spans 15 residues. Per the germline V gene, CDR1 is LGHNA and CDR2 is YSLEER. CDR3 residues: CASSQEGVGDYEQYF. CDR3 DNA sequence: TGCGCCAGCAGCCAAGAAGGGGTCGGTGACTACGAGCAGTACTTC.

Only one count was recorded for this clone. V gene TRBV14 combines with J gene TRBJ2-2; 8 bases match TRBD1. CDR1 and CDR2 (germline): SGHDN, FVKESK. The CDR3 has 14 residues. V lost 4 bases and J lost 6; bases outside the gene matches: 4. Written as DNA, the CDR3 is TGTGCCAGCAGCCGACAGGGGATGGCCGGGGAGCTGTTTTTT. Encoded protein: CASSRQGMAGELFF.